The entry below describes one TCR beta chain. Its target is unknown. This specimen comes from a study of shared clonotypes between healthy human individuals. General study points: Large sequencing depth failed to make sorted-subset sequencing complete, rarefaction showed. It was the non-shared clonotypes that had lower generation probabilities than clonotypes shared by all four donors.

This CDR3 contains 14 residues. CDR1 and CDR2 (germline): SGHDT, YYEEEE. V was shortened by 0 bases and J by 0 bases, with 4 bases between the two germline ends. Some clones are missing from TCRdb's copy, which holds only in-frame ones; the method was immunoSEQ multiplex PCR. The sample includes some 2.1 million clones, 90% to 95% of them seen just once. This rearrangement joins TRBV5-6 to TRBJ2-1; no definite D call. The source is a man between 18 and 35 years old in good health. The sequenced sample was naive CD4+ T cells sorted from blood. The subset: CD45RA+ positively selected. The CDR3 sequence is CASSLVSSYNEQFF. DNA of the CDR3: TGTGCCAGCAGCTTGGTCAGCTCCTACAATGAGCAGTTCTTC.